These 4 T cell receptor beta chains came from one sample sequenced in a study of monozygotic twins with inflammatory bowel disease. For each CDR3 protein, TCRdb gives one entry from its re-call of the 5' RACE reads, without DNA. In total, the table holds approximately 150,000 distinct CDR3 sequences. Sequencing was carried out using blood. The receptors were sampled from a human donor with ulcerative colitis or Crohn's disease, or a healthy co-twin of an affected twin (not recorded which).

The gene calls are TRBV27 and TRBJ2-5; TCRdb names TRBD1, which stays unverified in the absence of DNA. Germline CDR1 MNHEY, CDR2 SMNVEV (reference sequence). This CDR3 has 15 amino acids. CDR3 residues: CASGRRLRGQETQYF.

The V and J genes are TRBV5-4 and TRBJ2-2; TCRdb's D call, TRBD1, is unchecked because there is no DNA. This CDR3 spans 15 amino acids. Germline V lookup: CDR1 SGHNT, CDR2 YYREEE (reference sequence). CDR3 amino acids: CASSLGRENTGELFF.

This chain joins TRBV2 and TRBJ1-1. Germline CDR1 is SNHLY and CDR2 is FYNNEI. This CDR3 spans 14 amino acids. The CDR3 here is CTSSEPAGNTEAFF.

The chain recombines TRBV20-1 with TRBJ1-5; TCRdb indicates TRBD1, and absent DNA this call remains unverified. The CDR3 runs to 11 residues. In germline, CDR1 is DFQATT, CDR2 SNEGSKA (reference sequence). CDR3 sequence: CSGEGGQPQHF.